The next 17 T cell receptor beta chains were all read from a single sample in a study of CD8+ T cells in alopecia areata. RNA was extracted and reverse transcribed into cDNA as the sequencing template. TCRdb's copy holds only in-frame clones and misses some; the assay was immunoSEQ multiplex PCR. The sample holds roughly 140,000 clones, about two thirds seen once. Sequencing input: CD8+ T cells sorted from blood. These receptors all stem from a human donor in good health.

As for this clone: Mismatch with germline at one junction end may stem from a read error. The CDR3, as DNA: TGTGCCAGCAGTTCTGGGACTGGAGCCTACAAGCAGTACTTC. The encoded protein is CASSSGTGAYKQYF. This chain joins TRBV27 and TRBJ2-7, with D perhaps TRBD2 (6 bases). The CDR3 consists of 14 residues. Germline assignment: CDR1 MNHEY and CDR2 SMNVEV (reference sequence).

This clone has more than one count but fewer than ten. The chain couples TRBV11-2 to TRBJ2-7; no clear D gene. The V gene's germline CDR1 is SGHAT and CDR2 FQNNGV. This CDR3 contains 11 residues. V lost 2 bases and J 7 bases, leaving 6 bases between the germline ends. In nucleotides, the CDR3 is TGTGCCAGCAGCTTAATCGGGGAGCAGTACTTC. This translates into CASSLIGEQYF.

The J gene is TRBJ2-7, the V gene TRBV13; 7 bases agree with TRBD1. The CDR3 spans 14 residues. Unmatched junction bases numbered 5, after V lost 5 bases and J lost 1 base. Germline CDR1 reads PRHDT; CDR2 reads FYEKMQ (reference sequence). The CDR3 protein is CASSTRQGSYEQYF. For the CDR3, the DNA is TGTGCCAGCAGCACCCGACAGGGATCCTACGAGCAGTACTTC.

This chain uses TRBV4-2 with TRBJ2-4, with D maybe TRBD2 (5 bases). CDR3 length: 18 amino acids. The V and J ends lost 0 bases and 1 base respectively, with 16 bases between them. CDR1 is LGHNA, CDR2 YNFKEQ, per germline. The CDR3 DNA reads TGTGCCAGCAGCCAAGATCGAGTAGGGCCGGGGGCCAAAAACATTCAGTACTTC. The encoded protein is CASSQDRVGPGAKNIQYF.

This clone was picked up a small number of times. The chain uses TRBV28 and TRBJ1-1; TRBD1 might be the D (5 bases). This CDR3 comprises 14 residues. V dropped 7 bases and J dropped 4 bases, with 16 bases sitting between them. Germline V gives CDR1 MDHEN, CDR2 SYDVKM. CDR3 in amino acids: CASIWGLGGTEAFF. The CDR3 coding sequence is TGTGCCAGCATCTGGGGCCTGGGGGGCACTGAAGCTTTCTTT.

This clone was picked up a small number of times. The chain is built from TRBV29-1 and TRBJ2-7; 7 bases line up with TRBD1. Germline CDR1 and CDR2: SQVTM and ANQGSEA. This CDR3 has 12 amino acids. The J segment lost 7 bases and the V segment lost 3 bases, leaving 6 bases of the junction unmatched. The DNA of the CDR3 is TGCAGCGTTGACGTAGGGGGCTCGGAGCAGTACTTC. Protein product: CSVDVGGSEQYF.

The chain carries TRBV25-1 and TRBJ2-1; D remains unclear. CDR3 length: 14 amino acids. Germline V gives CDR1 MGHDK, CDR2 SYGVNS. The V and J ends lost 6 bases and 0 bases respectively, with 9 bases between them. CDR3 sequence (DNA): TGTGCCAGCAGGGGTCAAGGCTCCTACAATGAGCAGTTCTTC. Protein: CASRGQGSYNEQFF. Full variable domain (missing parts from reference TRBV25-1 and TRBJ2-1): EADIYQTPRYLVIGTGKKITLECSQTMGHDKMYWYQQDPGMELHLIHYSYGVNSTEKGDLSSESTVSRIRTEHFPLTLESARPSHTSQYLCASRGQGSYNEQFFGPGTRLTVL.

This clone occurred a few times. The chain has TRBV15 and TRBJ2-4, with D possibly being TRBD1 (6 bases). Trimming pared 3 bases from V and 8 bases from J, leaving 20 bases between. CDR1 is LNHNV and CDR2 is YYDKDF in the germline V gene (reference sequence). This CDR3 is 16 amino acids long. The CDR3 protein is CATSSSTGTTGDIQYF. CDR3 DNA: TGTGCCACCAGCAGCAGTACCGGGACAACAGGAGACATTCAGTACTTC. Complete variable domain (other parts from reference TRBV15 and TRBJ2-4): DAMVIQNPRYQVTQFGKPVTLSCSQTLNHNVMYWYQQKSSQAPKLLFHYYDKDFNNEADTPDNFQSRRPNTSFCFLDIRSPGLGDTAMYLCATSSSTGTTGDIQYFGAGTRLSVL.

This rearrangement joins TRBV28 to TRBJ2-2, with a tentative D call TRBD1 (5 bases). CDR3 length: 16 amino acids. Germline values: CDR1 MDHEN, CDR2 SYDVKM. V dropped 4 bases and J dropped 6 bases, with 18 bases sitting between them. DNA for the CDR3: TGTGCCAGCAGTTCATTCACCGACAGATTTTCCGGGGAGCTGTTTTTT. This codes for CASSSFTDRFSGELFF.

This sequence joins TRBV9 and TRBJ2-7, with TRBD2 identical over 8 bases. This CDR3 comprises 16 residues. Per germline, CDR1 SGDLS and CDR2 YYNGEE. The junction had 13 bases not matched to a gene; V was cut back by 4 bases and J by 4 bases. As DNA, the CDR3 is TGTGCCAGCAGCCCCCGGGATGGCGGGAGGCCTTACGAGCAGTACTTC. Its translation: CASSPRDGGRPYEQYF.

Here the CDR3 reads CSVETGTIWTYEQYF. The CDR3 DNA is TGCAGCGTTGAAACTGGGACCATCTGGACCTACGAGCAGTACTTC. The chain combines TRBV29-1 with TRBJ2-7; D is tentatively TRBD1 or TRBD2 (5 bases each). The CDR3 contains 15 residues. The V gene lost 2 bases and the J gene lost 2 bases, with 16 bases spanning the gap. CDR1 SQVTM and CDR2 ANQGSEA come from the germline V gene.

The rearrangement joins TRBV6-6 to TRBJ2-2, with D unclear. This CDR3 contains 10 residues. The germline V and J ends were trimmed by 8 bases and 7 bases, with 5 bases remaining between them. The germline CDR1 and CDR2 sequences are MNHNY and SVGAGI (reference sequence). CDR3 residues: CASDDGELFF. CDR3 DNA sequence: TGTGCCAGCGACGACGGGGAGCTGTTTTTT.

This chain connects TRBV11-2 to TRBJ2-7, with D unresolved. Trimming removed 2 bases at V and 5 bases at J, with 7 bases between. The CDR3 is 12 amino acids. Germline V lookup: CDR1 SGHAT, CDR2 FQNNGV. Here the CDR3 DNA reads TGTGCCAGCAGCTTATTCGTCGACGAGCAGTACTTC. This encodes CASSLFVDEQYF.

A single count supports this clone. This chain links TRBV29-1 with TRBJ2-4; perhaps TRBD1 as D (6 bases). The CDR3 is 16 residues long. Trimming pared 0 bases from V and 3 bases from J, leaving 15 bases between. In germline, CDR1 is SQVTM, CDR2 ANQGSEA. The CDR3 loop is CSVEDIRTAYKNIQYF. The CDR3 region has the DNA TGCAGCGTTGAAGACATCCGGACAGCTTACAAAAACATTCAGTACTTC.

This clone was picked up one time. The chain links TRBV4-1 to TRBJ2-7; 13 positions match TRBD2. V gave up 6 bases and J gave up 4 bases; unmatched junction bases: 6. This CDR3 contains 15 residues. Germline CDR1 is MGHRA and CDR2 is YSYEKL. CDR3 region: CASSPRTSGSYEQYF. CDR3 nucleotides: TGCGCCAGCAGTCCTCGGACTAGCGGGAGTTACGAGCAGTACTTC.

The V and J genes are TRBV10-3 and TRBJ2-5; maybe TRBD2 (5 bases). CDR1 is ENHRY, CDR2 SYGVKD, per germline. V was clipped by 4 bases and J by 1 base, with 10 bases between them. CDR3 length: 14 amino acids. Written as DNA, the CDR3 is TGTGCCATCAGTGCCCCGGGAATCCAAGAGACCCAGTACTTC. Its translation: CAISAPGIQETQYF.

This sequence joins TRBV11-2 and TRBJ2-7; a weak D match, TRBD2 (6 bases). The CDR3 is made up of 14 amino acids. The germline V gene encodes CDR1 SGHAT and CDR2 FQNNGV. Trimming removed 4 bases from V and 3 bases from J, with 13 bases in between. CDR3 loop: CASSSPGLIYEQYF. In DNA form, the CDR3 reads TGTGCCAGCAGCTCACCGGGACTCATCTACGAGCAGTACTTC.